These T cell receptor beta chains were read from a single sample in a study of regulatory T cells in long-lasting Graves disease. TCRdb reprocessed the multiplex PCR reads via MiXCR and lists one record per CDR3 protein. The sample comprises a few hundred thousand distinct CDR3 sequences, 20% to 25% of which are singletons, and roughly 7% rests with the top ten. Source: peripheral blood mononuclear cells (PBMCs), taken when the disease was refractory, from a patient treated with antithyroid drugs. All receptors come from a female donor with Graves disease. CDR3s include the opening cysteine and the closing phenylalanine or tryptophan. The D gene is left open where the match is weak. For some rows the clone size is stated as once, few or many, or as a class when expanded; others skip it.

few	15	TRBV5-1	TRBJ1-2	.	CASSPGPPSSSGYTF
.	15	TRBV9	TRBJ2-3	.	CASSVEVGGTDTQYF
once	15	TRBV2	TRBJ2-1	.	CASRTGASAYNEQFF
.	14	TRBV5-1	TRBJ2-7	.	CASSSVTGSYEQYF
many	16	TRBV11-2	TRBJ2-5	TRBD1	CASSLVWGTGGETQYF
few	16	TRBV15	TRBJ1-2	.	CATSRDLSLEEKGYTF
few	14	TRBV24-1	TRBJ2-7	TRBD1	CATSDFRDSYEQYF
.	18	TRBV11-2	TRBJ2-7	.	CASSNGATRGLSSYEQYF
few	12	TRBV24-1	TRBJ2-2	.	CATSPAPGELFF
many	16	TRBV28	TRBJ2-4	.	CASPPPGLQAKNIQYF
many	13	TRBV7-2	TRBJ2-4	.	CASSLFTGVVQYF